Given below is one T cell receptor beta chain in context. Its antigen is unknown. The record has no base qualities; no much larger clone is one base away. Donors were healthy HIV-negative adults with no recently reported acute infections or vaccinations. Every donor was a Caucasian adult living in Nashville, Tennessee, USA. CD4+ T cells were enriched by magnetic negative selection; naive cells were then positively selected on CD45RA, and the negative fraction formed the memory subset. Blood was collected by leukapheresis, and PBMCs were isolated by Ficoll-Histopaque density gradient centrifugation and then cryopreserved in liquid nitrogen vapor phase. Analytical flow cytometry was used to check the purity and quantity of every magnetically sorted T cell population. Genomic DNA was isolated from each sorted fraction and quantified by UV absorbance on a Nanodrop 2000c. TCR CDR3 regions were amplified from genomic DNA by multiplex PCR using the deep immunoSEQ assay. Extracted genomic DNA from each cell subset was spread evenly across all wells of several immunoSEQ 96-well plates, with each plate serving as a replicate. For sorted subsets, each replicate PCR was loaded with roughly 0.2 ug genomic DNA, equivalent to 32,000 or so T cell genomes. The purified libraries were quantified using a Qubit 3.0 fluorometer, sized with a Bioanalyzer 2100, and then quantified again using the KAPA Library Quantification kit. Every immunoSEQ 96-well plate was sequenced on a separate single-read 150-cycle Illumina NextSeq 550 flow cell. The published analysis was carried out like this. Because the immunoSEQ output included only junctional sequences and no quality scores, the filtering could not be the same as the filtering used for full-length reads. To assign V/J genes and CDR3, sequences were annotated against IMGT germline references using PyIR, a Python wrapper for IgBLAST v1.9. Reads with weak V/J assignments (E-value above 1e-6), missing CDR3, stop codons, out-of-frame junctions, or ambiguous translated residues were removed. V3J clonotypes were defined by identical inferred V gene, J gene, and CDR3 amino acid sequence. Percentage overlap between repertoires was calculated by dividing the number of shared unique clonotypes by the size of the smaller repertoire. Richness of each repertoire was evaluated using RTK rarefaction, the Chao1 estimator, and Recon v2.1 estimates of unobserved clonotypes. OLGA was used to compute generation probabilities for all TCRbeta clonotypes that the gDNA method yielded from a handful of donors. TCRdb re-hosts the immuneACCESS table, in-frame sequences only. Its copies lack some clones; in the studies checked, an unresolved V gene accounts for under half of them, and the cause for the rest is not known. The V and J calls and clone size were taken over from that table, and D and trimming were inferred from the DNA. Here the sample has roughly 1,000,000 clones; 75% to 80% occur a single time. The ten largest make up 0.5% to 0.6% of the sample.

This specimen belongs to a study of shared clonotypes between healthy human individuals (dated by TCRdb to the early 2020s). As for the study more broadly: A couple of women and three men aged 18 to 49 years were included in the cohort. For each donor, CD4 naive and CD4 memory were each given three plates, CD8 naive was given two plates, and CD8 memory was given one plate. The study deeply sequenced blood TCR repertoires of about five healthy adults to estimate repertoire size and the extent of clonotype sharing between individuals. To increase sequencing depth and limit assay-specific biases, different laboratories used diverse techniques to prepare libraries and sequence TCR repertoires. Between about 0.94 and 8.9 billion PBMCs per donor were obtained by leukapheresis. What the research found in general, with its limitations: When several donors were compared, the shared fraction of clonotypes was around 4.6% for naive CD4, about 4% for naive CD8, roughly 2.5% for memory CD4, and around 0.4% for memory CD8. Rarefaction of sorted-subset datasets indicated incomplete sequencing despite the large sequencing depth. Compared with non-shared clonotypes, the clonotypes found in all four sorted-subset donors had higher generation probabilities. Pairwise subsampling indicated that sequencing depth was expected to affect the degree of clonotype sharing among donors. Naive subsets generally had larger estimated clonotype richness than memory subsets did. The genetic and exposure-history diversity represented was limited by the small number of donors. Sampling was restricted to blood, and TCR repertoires in tissue are likely to differ from TCR repertoires in blood.

The receptor's source is a man aged 18 to 30 in good health. Some clones in this sample may be carry-over from other donors' samples. Sequenced material: memory CD4+ T cells from PBMCs. Reading the label with the study, this specimen's cell subset or site is: CD45RA-negative fraction.

The DNA sequence is as follows: TGCAGCGTTGAAGAGGCTGGAATCTACGAGCAGTACTTC. The resulting protein is CSVEEAGIYEQYF. In this chain, TRBV29-1 is recombined with TRBJ2-7; the D gene is not confidently resolved. The CDR3 runs 13 residues from the cysteine to the phenylalanine. Of the read, only the CDR3 DNA is kept; its 39 bases are in frame from base 1. V is clipped by 0 bases and J by 3 bases, and the sequence between their germline boundaries is 9 bases long. The germline V gene yields SQVTM for CDR1 and ANQGSEA for CDR2.